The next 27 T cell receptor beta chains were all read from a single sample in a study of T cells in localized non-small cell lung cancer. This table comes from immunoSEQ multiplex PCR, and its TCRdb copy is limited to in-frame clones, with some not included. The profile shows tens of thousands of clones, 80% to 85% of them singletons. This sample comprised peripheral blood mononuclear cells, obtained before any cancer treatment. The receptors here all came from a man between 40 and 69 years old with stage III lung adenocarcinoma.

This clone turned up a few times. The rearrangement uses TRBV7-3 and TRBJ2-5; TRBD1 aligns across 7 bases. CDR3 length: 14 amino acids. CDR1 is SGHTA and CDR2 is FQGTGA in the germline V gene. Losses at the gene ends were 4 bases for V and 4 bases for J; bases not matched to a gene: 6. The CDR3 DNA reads TGTGCCAGCAGCTCGGGACAGCATGGAGAGACCCAGTACTTC. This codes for CASSSGQHGETQYF.

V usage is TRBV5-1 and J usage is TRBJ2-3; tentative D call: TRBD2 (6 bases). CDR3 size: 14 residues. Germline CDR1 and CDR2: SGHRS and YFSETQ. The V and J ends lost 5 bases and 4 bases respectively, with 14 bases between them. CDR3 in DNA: TGCGCCAGCAGGGAGGGGACCCAACCAGATACGCAGTATTTT. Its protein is CASREGTQPDTQYF.

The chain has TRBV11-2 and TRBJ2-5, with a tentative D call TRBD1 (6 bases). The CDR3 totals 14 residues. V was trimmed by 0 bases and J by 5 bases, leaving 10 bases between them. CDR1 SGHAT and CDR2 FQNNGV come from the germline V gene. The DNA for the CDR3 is TGTGCCAGCAGCTTAGACAGGGGTACCGAGACCCAGTACTTC. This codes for CASSLDRGTETQYF.

CDR3: CASSLVGLEEKLFF. DNA for the CDR3: TGTGCCAGCAGCTTGGTCGGACTTGAAGAAAAACTGTTTTTT. This chain links TRBV5-4 with TRBJ1-4; the D is unclear. The V end was cut by 0 bases, the J end by 8 bases, with 11 bases between. CDR1 SGHNT and CDR2 YYREEE come from the germline V gene (reference sequence). This CDR3 comprises 14 residues.

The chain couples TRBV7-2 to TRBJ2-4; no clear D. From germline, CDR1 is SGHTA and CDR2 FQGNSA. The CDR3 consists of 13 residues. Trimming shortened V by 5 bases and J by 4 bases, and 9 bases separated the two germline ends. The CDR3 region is CASSMAVKNIQYF. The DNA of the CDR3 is TGTGCCAGCAGCATGGCCGTGAAAAACATTCAGTACTTC.

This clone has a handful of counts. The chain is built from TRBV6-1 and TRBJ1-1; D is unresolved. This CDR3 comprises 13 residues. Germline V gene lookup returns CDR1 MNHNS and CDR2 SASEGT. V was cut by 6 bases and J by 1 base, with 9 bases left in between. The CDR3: CASREHKNTEAFF. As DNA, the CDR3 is TGTGCCAGCAGAGAACATAAGAACACTGAAGCTTTCTTT.

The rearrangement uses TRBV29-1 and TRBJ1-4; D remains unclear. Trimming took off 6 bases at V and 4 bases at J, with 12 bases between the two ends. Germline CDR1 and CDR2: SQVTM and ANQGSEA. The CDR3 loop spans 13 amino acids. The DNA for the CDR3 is TGCAGCGTCCAACGGAGGGTTAATGAAAAACTGTTTTTT. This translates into CSVQRRVNEKLFF.

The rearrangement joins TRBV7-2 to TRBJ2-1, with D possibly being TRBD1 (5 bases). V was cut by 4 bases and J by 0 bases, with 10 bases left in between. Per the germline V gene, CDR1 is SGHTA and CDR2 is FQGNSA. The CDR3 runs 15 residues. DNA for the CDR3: TGTGCCAGCAGCTGGGGCGCAAGCTCCTACAATGAGCAGTTCTTC. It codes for CASSWGASSYNEQFF.

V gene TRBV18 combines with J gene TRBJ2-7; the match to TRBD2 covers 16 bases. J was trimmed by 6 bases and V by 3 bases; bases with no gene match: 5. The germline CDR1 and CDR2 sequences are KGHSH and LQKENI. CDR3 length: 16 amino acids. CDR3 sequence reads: CASSPPGLAGGGEQYF. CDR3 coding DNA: TGTGCCAGCTCACCCCCGGGACTAGCGGGAGGGGGCGAGCAGTACTTC.

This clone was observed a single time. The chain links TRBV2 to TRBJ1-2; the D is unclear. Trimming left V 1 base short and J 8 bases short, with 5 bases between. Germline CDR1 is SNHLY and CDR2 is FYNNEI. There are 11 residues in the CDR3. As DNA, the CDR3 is TGTGCCAGCAGTGAAGAGGCCGGCTACACCTTC. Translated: CASSEEAGYTF.

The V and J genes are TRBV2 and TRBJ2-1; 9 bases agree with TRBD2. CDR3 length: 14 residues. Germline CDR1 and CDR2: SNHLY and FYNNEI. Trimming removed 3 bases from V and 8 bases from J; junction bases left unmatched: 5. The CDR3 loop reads CASSDNAGGDEQFF. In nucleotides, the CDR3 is TGTGCCAGCAGTGATAATGCGGGGGGGGATGAGCAGTTCTTC. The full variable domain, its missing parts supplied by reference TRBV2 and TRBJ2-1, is EPEVTQTPSHQVTQMGQEVILRCVPISNHLYFYWYRQILGQKVEFLVSFYNNEISEKSEIFDDQFSVERPDGSNFTLKIRSTKLEDSAMYFCASSDNAGGDEQFFGPGTRLTVL.

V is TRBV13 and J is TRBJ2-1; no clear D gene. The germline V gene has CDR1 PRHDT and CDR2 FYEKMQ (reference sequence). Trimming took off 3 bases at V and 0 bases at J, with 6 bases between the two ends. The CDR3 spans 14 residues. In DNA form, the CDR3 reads TGTGCCAGCAGCTTGTCTTACTCCTACAATGAGCAGTTCTTC. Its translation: CASSLSYSYNEQFF.

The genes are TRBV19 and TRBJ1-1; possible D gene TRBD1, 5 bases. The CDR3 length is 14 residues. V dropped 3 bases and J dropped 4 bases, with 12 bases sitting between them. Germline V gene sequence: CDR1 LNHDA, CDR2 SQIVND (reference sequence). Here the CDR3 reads CASSIEAGGTEAFF. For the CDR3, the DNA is TGTGCCAGTAGTATCGAGGCCGGGGGCACTGAAGCTTTCTTT.

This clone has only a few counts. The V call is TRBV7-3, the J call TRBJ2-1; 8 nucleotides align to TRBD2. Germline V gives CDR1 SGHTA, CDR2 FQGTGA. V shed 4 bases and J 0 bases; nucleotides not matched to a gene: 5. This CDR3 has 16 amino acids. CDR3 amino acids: CASSSIAGTSYNEQFF. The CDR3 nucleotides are TGTGCCAGCAGCTCCATAGCGGGGACCTCCTACAATGAGCAGTTCTTC.

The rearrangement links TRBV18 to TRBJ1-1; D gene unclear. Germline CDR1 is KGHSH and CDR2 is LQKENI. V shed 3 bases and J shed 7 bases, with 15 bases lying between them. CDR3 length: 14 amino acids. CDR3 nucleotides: TGTGCCAGCTCACCGAGCACTATACTCGGTGAAGCTTTCTTT. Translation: CASSPSTILGEAFF.

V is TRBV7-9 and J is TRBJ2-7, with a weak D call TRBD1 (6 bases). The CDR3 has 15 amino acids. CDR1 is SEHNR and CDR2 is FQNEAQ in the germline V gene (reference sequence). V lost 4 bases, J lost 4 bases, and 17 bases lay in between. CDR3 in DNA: TGTGCCAGCAGCTCACCCCGGGACATCGGGTACGAGCAGTACTTC. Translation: CASSSPRDIGYEQYF. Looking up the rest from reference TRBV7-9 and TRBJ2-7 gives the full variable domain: DTGVSQNPRHKITKRGQNVTFRCDPISEHNRLYWYRQTLGQGPEFLTYFQNEAQLEKSRLLSDRFSAERPKGSFSTLEIQRTEQGDSAMYLCASSSPRDIGYEQYFGPGTRLTVT.

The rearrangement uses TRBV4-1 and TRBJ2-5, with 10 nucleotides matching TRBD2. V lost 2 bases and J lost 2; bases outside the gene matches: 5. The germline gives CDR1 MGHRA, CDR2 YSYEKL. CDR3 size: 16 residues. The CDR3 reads CASSQSLAGTQETQYF. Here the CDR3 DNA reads TGCGCCAGCAGCCAATCACTAGCGGGGACACAAGAGACCCAGTACTTC.

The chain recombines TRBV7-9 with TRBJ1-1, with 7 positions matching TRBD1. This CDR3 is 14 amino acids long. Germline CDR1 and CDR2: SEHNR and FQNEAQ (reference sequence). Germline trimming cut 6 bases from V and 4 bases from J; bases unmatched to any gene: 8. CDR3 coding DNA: TGTGCCAGCAGTTTTCAGGGGGGGAGCACTGAAGCTTTCTTT. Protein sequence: CASSFQGGSTEAFF.

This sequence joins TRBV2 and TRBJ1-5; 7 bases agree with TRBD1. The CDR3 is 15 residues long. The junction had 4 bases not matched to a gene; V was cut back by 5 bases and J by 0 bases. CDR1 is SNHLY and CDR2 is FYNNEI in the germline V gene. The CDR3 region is CASSTRGYSNQPQHF. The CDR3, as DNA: TGTGCCAGCAGTACCAGGGGGTATAGCAATCAGCCCCAGCATTTT.

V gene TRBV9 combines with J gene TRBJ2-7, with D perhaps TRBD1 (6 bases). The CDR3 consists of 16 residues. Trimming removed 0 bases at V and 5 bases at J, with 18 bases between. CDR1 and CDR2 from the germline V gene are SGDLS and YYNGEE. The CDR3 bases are TGTGCCAGCAGCGTAGCCCCGAGTAACAGGGAAGACGAGCAGTACTTC. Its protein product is CASSVAPSNREDEQYF.

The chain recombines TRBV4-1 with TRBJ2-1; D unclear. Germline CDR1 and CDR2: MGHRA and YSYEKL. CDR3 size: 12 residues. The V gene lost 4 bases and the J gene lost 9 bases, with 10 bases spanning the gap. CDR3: CASSRDGGEQFF. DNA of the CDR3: TGCGCCAGCAGCCGAGACGGTGGTGAGCAGTTCTTC.

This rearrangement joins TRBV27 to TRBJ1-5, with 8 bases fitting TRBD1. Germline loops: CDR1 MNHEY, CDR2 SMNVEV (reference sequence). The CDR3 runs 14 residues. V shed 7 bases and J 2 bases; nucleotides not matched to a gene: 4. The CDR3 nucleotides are TGTGCCAGCAAGCTACAGGGGGGCAATCAGCCCCAGCATTTT. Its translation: CASKLQGGNQPQHF.

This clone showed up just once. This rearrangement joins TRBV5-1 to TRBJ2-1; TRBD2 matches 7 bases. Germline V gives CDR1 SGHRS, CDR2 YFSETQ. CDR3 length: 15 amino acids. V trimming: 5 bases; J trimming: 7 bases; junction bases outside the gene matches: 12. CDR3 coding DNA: TGCGCCAGCAGAGTTAGGACGGGGGGTAGGAATGAGCAGTTCTTC. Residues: CASRVRTGGRNEQFF. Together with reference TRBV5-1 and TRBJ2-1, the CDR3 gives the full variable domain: KAGVTQTPRYLIKTRGQQVTLSCSPISGHRSVSWYQQTPGQGLQFLFEYFSETQRNKGNFPGRFSGRQFSNSRSEMNVSTLELGDSALYLCASRVRTGGRNEQFFGPGTRLTVL.

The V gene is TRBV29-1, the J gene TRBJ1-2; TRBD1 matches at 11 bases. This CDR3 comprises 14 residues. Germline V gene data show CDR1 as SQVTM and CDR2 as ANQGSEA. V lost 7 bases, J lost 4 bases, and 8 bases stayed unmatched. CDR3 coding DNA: TGCAGCGCCCTCCCCGGGACAGGGGGCTATGGCTACACCTTC. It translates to CSALPGTGGYGYTF. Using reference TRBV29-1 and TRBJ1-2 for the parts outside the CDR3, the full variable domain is SAVISQKPSRDICQRGTSLTIQCQVDSQVTMMFWYRQQPGQSLTLIATANQGSEATYESGFVIDKFPISRPNLTFSTLTVSNMSPEDSSIYLCSALPGTGGYGYTFGSGTRLTVV.

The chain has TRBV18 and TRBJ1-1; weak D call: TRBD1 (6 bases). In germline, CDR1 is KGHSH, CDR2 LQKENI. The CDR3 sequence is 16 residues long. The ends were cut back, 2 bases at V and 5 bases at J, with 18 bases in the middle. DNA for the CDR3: TGTGCCAGCTCACCAAGCCCCCAAGGCAGGGGTACTGAAGCTTTCTTT. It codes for CASSPSPQGRGTEAFF.

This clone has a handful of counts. In nucleotides, the CDR3 is TGTGCCAGCAGCTTGTCAGTGGATCAGAACACTGAAGCTTTCTTT. The encoded protein is CASSLSVDQNTEAFF. V and J are TRBV7-3 and TRBJ1-1; D is unclear. V lost 3 bases and J lost 1, with 12 bases in between. The CDR3 consists of 15 residues. Germline lookup yields CDR1 SGHTA and CDR2 FQGTGA.

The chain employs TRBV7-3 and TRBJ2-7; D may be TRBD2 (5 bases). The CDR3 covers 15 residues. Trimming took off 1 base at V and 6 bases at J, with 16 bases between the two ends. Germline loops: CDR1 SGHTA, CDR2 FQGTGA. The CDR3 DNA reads TGTGCCAGCAGCTTAAGGGGTAGGGATGAGGGCGAGCAGTACTTC. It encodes CASSLRGRDEGEQYF. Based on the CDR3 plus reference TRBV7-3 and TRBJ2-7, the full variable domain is GAGVSQTPSNKVTEKGKYVELRCDPISGHTALYWYRQSLGQGPEFLIYFQGTGAADDSGLPNDRFFAVRPEGSVSTLKIQRTERGDSAVYLCASSLRGRDEGEQYFGPGTRLTVT.